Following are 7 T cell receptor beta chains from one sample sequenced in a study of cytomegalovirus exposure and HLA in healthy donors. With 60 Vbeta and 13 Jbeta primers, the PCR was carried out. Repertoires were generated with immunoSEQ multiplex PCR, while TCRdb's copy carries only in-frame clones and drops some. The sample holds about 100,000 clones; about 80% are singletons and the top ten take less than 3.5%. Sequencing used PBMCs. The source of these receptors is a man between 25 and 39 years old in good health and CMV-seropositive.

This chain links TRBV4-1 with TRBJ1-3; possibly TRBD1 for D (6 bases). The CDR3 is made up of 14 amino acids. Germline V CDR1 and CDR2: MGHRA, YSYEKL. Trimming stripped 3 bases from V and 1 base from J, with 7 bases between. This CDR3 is CASSHQGSGNTIYF. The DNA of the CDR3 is TGCGCCAGCAGCCACCAGGGGTCTGGAAACACCATATATTTT.

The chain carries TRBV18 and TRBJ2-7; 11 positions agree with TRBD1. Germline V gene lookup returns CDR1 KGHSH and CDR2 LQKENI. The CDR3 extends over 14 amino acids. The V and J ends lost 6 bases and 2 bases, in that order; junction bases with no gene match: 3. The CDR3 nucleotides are TGTGCCAGCTCGCCGGGACAGGGGGCCTACGAGCAGTACTTC. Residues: CASSPGQGAYEQYF. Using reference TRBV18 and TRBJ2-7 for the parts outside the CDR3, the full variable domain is NAGVMQNPRHLVRRRGQEARLRCSPMKGHSHVYWYRQLPEEGLKFMVYLQKENIIDESGMPKERFSAEFPKEGPSILRIQQVVRGDSAAYFCASSPGQGAYEQYFGPGTRLTVT.

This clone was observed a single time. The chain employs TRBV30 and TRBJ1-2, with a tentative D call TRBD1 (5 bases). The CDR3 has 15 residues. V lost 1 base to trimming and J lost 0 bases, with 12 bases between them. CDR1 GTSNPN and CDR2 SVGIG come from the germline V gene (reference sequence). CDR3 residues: CAWSGDSPSNYGYTF. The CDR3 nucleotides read TGTGCCTGGAGTGGTGACAGCCCTTCTAACTATGGCTACACCTTC.

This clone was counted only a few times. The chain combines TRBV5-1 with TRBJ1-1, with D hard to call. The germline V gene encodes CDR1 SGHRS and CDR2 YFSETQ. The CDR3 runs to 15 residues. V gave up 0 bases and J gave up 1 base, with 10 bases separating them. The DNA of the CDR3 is TGCGCCAGCAGCTTGGGTGGGCAGGCGAACACTGAAGCTTTCTTT. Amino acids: CASSLGGQANTEAFF.

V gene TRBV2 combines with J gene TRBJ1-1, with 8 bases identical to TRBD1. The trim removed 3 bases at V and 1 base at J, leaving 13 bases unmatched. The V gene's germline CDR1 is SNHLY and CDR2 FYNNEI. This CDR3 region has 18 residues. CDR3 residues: CASSESWRTGWENTEAFF. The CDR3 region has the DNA TGTGCCAGCAGTGAGTCCTGGAGGACAGGGTGGGAGAACACTGAAGCTTTCTTT.

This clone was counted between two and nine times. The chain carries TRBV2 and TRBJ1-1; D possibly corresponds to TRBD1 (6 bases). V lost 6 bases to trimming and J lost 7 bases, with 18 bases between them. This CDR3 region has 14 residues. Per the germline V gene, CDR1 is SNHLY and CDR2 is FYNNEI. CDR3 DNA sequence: TGTGCCAGCAGGGGCAGAAGGGGGAGGGGTGAAGCTTTCTTT. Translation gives CASRGRRGRGEAFF. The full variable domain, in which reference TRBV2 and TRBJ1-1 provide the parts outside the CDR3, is EPEVTQTPSHQVTQMGQEVILRCVPISNHLYFYWYRQILGQKVEFLVSFYNNEISEKSEIFDDQFSVERPDGSNFTLKIRSTKLEDSAMYFCASRGRRGRGEAFFGQGTRLTVV.

In DNA form, the CDR3 reads TGTGCCAGCATACGGGACAGGGATTATGGAAGCTACACCTTC. Its translation is CASIRDRDYGSYTF. The gene calls are TRBV6-5 and TRBJ1-2; 9 bases agree with TRBD1. In germline, CDR1 is MNHEY, CDR2 SVGAGI. Trimming at V came to 7 bases and at J to 9 bases, leaving 12 bases not matched to a gene. This CDR3 is built from 14 residues.